These 31 T cell receptor beta chains were sequenced from one sample in a study of siplizumab effects on memory and regulatory T cells. TCRdb's table, derived via immunoSEQ multiplex PCR, lists solely in-frame clones and lacks some. The sample contains around 61,000 clones, about 98% of which appear only once. The specimen sequenced was naive CD8+ T cells sorted from blood. These receptors originate from a human donor in good health.

This rearrangement joins TRBV9 to TRBJ2-3; D remains unclear. CDR1 is SGDLS, CDR2 YYNGEE, per germline. This CDR3 has 12 residues. V lost 3 bases to trimming and J lost 4 bases, with 6 bases between them. CDR3 protein: CASSAISDTQYF. The CDR3 coding sequence is TGTGCCAGCAGCGCGATATCAGATACGCAGTATTTT.

This clone is a singleton in its sample. The V gene is TRBV7-8, the J gene TRBJ2-5; 11 bases are shared with TRBD2. The length of the CDR3 is 16 residues. Germline CDR1 and CDR2: SGHVS and FQNEAQ. J was trimmed by 3 bases and V by 5 bases; bases with no gene match: 8. CDR3 region: CASSPGLAGNKETQYF. Here the CDR3 DNA reads TGTGCCAGCAGCCCCGGACTAGCGGGCAATAAAGAGACCCAGTACTTC. Looking up the rest from reference TRBV7-8 and TRBJ2-5 gives the full variable domain: GAGVSQSPRYKVAKRGQDVALRCDPISGHVSLFWYQQALGQGPEFLTYFQNEAQLDKSGLPSDRFFAERPEGSVSTLKIQRTQQEDSAVYLCASSPGLAGNKETQYFGPGTRLLVL.

The V call is TRBV9, the J call TRBJ1-1; D unresolved. The V end was cut by 1 base, the J end by 8 bases, with 18 bases between. The CDR3 spans 15 residues. Germline V CDR1 and CDR2: SGDLS, YYNGEE. The CDR3 nucleotides are TGTGCCAGCAGCGTATTAGGTGTCGATGGGAACGAAGCTTTCTTT. Its translation: CASSVLGVDGNEAFF.

This clone appeared once. The chain recombines TRBV7-3 with TRBJ1-1, with 9 positions matching TRBD1. Germline V gene sequence: CDR1 SGHTA, CDR2 FQGTGA. The trim removed 4 bases at V and 7 bases at J, leaving 10 bases unmatched. CDR3 length equals 15 residues. The CDR3: CASSWTDRGVGEAFF. CDR3 nucleotides: TGTGCCAGCAGCTGGACCGACAGGGGGGTTGGTGAAGCTTTCTTT.

As concerns this clone: An end of the junction differs from the germline gene, which may be a read error. Other DNA variants within this sample encode the same CDR3. This chain uses TRBV27 with TRBJ2-1, with a weak D call TRBD2 (6 bases). This CDR3 region has 15 residues. Germline loops: CDR1 MNHEY, CDR2 SMNVEV (reference sequence). This chain's CDR3 is CASSLVGSASNEQFF. In DNA form, the CDR3 reads TGTGCCAGCAGTTTGGTCGGGAGCGCGTCCAATGAACAGTTCTTC.

This clone has only one observation. The chain is built from TRBV27 and TRBJ2-7; 7 bases map to TRBD2. The CDR3 totals 14 residues. V was pared by 2 bases and J by 0 bases, with 1 base of the junction left unmatched. Germline V CDR1 and CDR2: MNHEY, SMNVEV (reference sequence). CDR3 residues: CASSLRGVSYEQYF. The CDR3 DNA follows: TGTGCCAGCAGTTTACGGGGGGTCTCCTACGAGCAGTACTTC.

The chain employs TRBV5-1 and TRBJ1-1; D not certain. Germline CDR1 SGHRS, CDR2 YFSETQ. The V end lost 0 bases, the J end lost 0 bases, and 9 bases lay between the germline ends. The CDR3 sequence is 15 residues long. The CDR3 sequence: CASSLAFSMNTEAFF. The CDR3 DNA sequence: TGCGCCAGCAGCTTGGCTTTTTCCATGAACACTGAAGCTTTCTTT. Together with reference TRBV5-1 and TRBJ1-1, the CDR3 gives the full variable domain: KAGVTQTPRYLIKTRGQQVTLSCSPISGHRSVSWYQQTPGQGLQFLFEYFSETQRNKGNFPGRFSGRQFSNSRSEMNVSTLELGDSALYLCASSLAFSMNTEAFFGQGTRLTVV.

This sequence joins TRBV29-1 and TRBJ2-7, with a tentative D call TRBD2 (5 bases). The CDR3 contains 11 residues. CDR1 is SQVTM and CDR2 is ANQGSEA in the germline V gene. V was pared by 4 bases and J by 5 bases, with 9 bases between. CDR3 bases: TGCAGCGTTGCTGTCGGGAACGAGCAGTACTTC. It specifies CSVAVGNEQYF.

V and J are TRBV27 and TRBJ2-1, with 8 bases matching TRBD1. This CDR3 is 16 amino acids long. Germline CDR1 reads MNHEY; CDR2 reads SMNVEV (reference sequence). V lost 1 base and J lost 9; bases outside the gene matches: 11. Here the CDR3 DNA reads TGTGCCAGCAGTTTATGGGAACGGGCAGGGGGCAGTGAGCAGTTCTTC. Its translation: CASSLWERAGGSEQFF.

The rearrangement uses TRBV4-1 and TRBJ2-7, with unresolved D. The CDR3 length is 16 residues. V was clipped by 1 base and J by 3 bases, with 16 bases between them. Germline loops: CDR1 MGHRA, CDR2 YSYEKL. CDR3 bases: TGCGCCAGCAGCCAAGCCCAAGAGGAACCTTACTACGAGCAGTACTTC. This gives the protein CASSQAQEEPYYEQYF.

This rearrangement joins TRBV5-5 to TRBJ2-7; D is undetermined. CDR1 is SGHKS and CDR2 is YYEKEE in the germline V gene (reference sequence). Deletions cut 4 bases from V and 5 bases from J, with 16 bases between. The CDR3 is 14 residues long. In DNA form, the CDR3 reads TGTGCCAGCAGCCCCTCGATCGCGTACGACGAGCAGTACTTC. Translated: CASSPSIAYDEQYF.

This clone has just one count. This chain links TRBV27 with TRBJ2-1; D unclear. The V gene's germline CDR1 is MNHEY and CDR2 SMNVEV (reference sequence). This CDR3 region has 14 residues. Trimming took 0 bases from V and 7 from J, leaving 10 bases between them. The CDR3 DNA sequence: TGTGCCAGCAGTTTATCCGCCCCTTTTAATGAGCAGTTCTTC. This translates into CASSLSAPFNEQFF.

This chain connects TRBV30 to TRBJ1-1, with D unresolved. Trimming removed 1 base at V and 0 bases at J, with 6 bases between. Germline V gene data show CDR1 as GTSNPN and CDR2 as SVGIG (reference sequence). The CDR3 length is 13 residues. CDR3 nucleotide sequence: TGTGCCTGGAGTGGGGCCATGAACACTGAAGCTTTCTTT. Translation gives CAWSGAMNTEAFF.

This sequence joins TRBV27 and TRBJ2-7, with D perhaps matching TRBD1 (6 bases). V lost 6 bases and J lost 4, with 13 bases in between. Germline V gene lookup returns CDR1 MNHEY and CDR2 SMNVEV (reference sequence). The CDR3 consists of 13 residues. Here the CDR3 DNA reads TGTGCCAGCAGCTACAGGGTTAAGTACGAGCAGTACTTC. Translated: CASSYRVKYEQYF.

The V call is TRBV5-4, the J call TRBJ2-5; D is undetermined. Trimming took off 4 bases at V and 5 bases at J, with 12 bases between the two ends. From germline, CDR1 is SGHNT and CDR2 YYREEE (reference sequence). The CDR3 spans 13 residues. The CDR3: CASSPDRPETQYF. The CDR3 DNA sequence: TGTGCCAGCAGCCCGGATCGTCCTGAGACCCAGTACTTC.

This clone was seen just once. This sequence joins TRBV10-1 and TRBJ2-3; D may be TRBD2 (6 bases). Germline V CDR1 and CDR2: WNHNN, SYGVQD (reference sequence). Trimming took off 3 bases at V and 4 bases at J, with 14 bases between the two ends. This CDR3 region has 15 residues. The CDR3 is CASSDGGVGPDTQYF. The CDR3, as DNA: TGCGCCAGCAGTGACGGCGGGGTGGGGCCAGATACGCAGTATTTT.

V gene TRBV28 combines with J gene TRBJ1-6, with a tentative D call TRBD1 (5 bases). Germline CDR1 reads MDHEN; CDR2 reads SYDVKM. The CDR3 sequence is 17 residues long. Trimming stripped 2 bases from V and 0 bases from J, with 11 bases between. The CDR3 DNA sequence: TGTGCCAGCAGTTTAGGGGACCGGAGCTCCTATAATTCACCCCTCCACTTT. This gives the protein CASSLGDRSSYNSPLHF.

This clone was seen only once. The chain combines TRBV7-9 with TRBJ2-5, with 15 nucleotides matching TRBD2. V trimming: 5 bases; J trimming: 2 bases; junction bases outside the gene matches: 9. The CDR3 runs 18 residues. Germline V CDR1 and CDR2: SEHNR, FQNEAQ (reference sequence). CDR3 sequence reads: CASSPIGLAGGGQETQYF. CDR3 nucleotide sequence: TGTGCCAGCAGCCCTATAGGACTAGCGGGAGGGGGTCAAGAGACCCAGTACTTC.

This chain joins TRBV4-1 and TRBJ2-7; TRBD2 might be the D (5 bases). The CDR3 consists of 16 residues. Deletions cut 5 bases from V and 2 bases from J, with 19 bases between. Germline values: CDR1 MGHRA, CDR2 YSYEKL. CDR3 bases: TGCGCCAGCAGCATAAGCGTGTCAAGCGGAACCTACGAGCAGTACTTC. It encodes CASSISVSSGTYEQYF.

The chain recombines TRBV15 with TRBJ2-3; D unclear. Germline V gene data show CDR1 as LNHNV and CDR2 as YYDKDF (reference sequence). The CDR3 totals 14 residues. V lost 2 bases and J lost 4, with 10 bases in between. The CDR3 nucleotides read TGTGCCACCAGCAGATTCCCGTCAGCAGATACGCAGTATTTT. Protein: CATSRFPSADTQYF.

The chain combines TRBV6-1 with TRBJ1-1, with a weak D call TRBD1 (6 bases). Germline lookup yields CDR1 MNHNS and CDR2 SASEGT. Between the trimmed V and J ends, which lost 6 bases and 8 bases, there was a span of 13 bases. This CDR3 contains 12 residues. The CDR3 DNA sequence: TGTGCCAGCAGGCAATGGACAGCCGAAGCTTTCTTT. Amino acid sequence: CASRQWTAEAFF.

The chain employs TRBV2 and TRBJ2-3; TRBD1 is a possible D gene (6 bases). Trimming cost V 3 bases and J 1 base, with 20 bases left between them. Germline V gene data show CDR1 as SNHLY and CDR2 as FYNNEI. CDR3 length: 18 residues. For the CDR3, the DNA is TGTGCCAGCAGTGATCCCCCTGCACACAGGGTCCGCACAGATACGCAGTATTTT. Protein product: CASSDPPAHRVRTDTQYF.

This chain uses TRBV5-8 with TRBJ2-2; D gene unclear. The germline V and J ends were trimmed by 4 bases and 1 base, with 14 bases remaining between them. The germline V gene has CDR1 SGHTS and CDR2 YDEGEE. The CDR3 loop spans 16 amino acids. The CDR3 DNA is TGTGCCAGCAGCCCTTCCCCTGGGGTGAACACCGGGGAGCTGTTTTTT. Its translation: CASSPSPGVNTGELFF.

Here the CDR3 DNA reads TGTGCCAGCAGTCCTGATGGACAGGGGATTTCCGAGCAGTACTTC. The encoded protein is CASSPDGQGISEQYF. J is TRBJ2-7 and V is TRBV5-6, with 9 bases that match TRBD1. Germline trimming cut 5 bases from V and 6 bases from J; bases unmatched to any gene: 12. Germline V CDR1 and CDR2: SGHDT, YYEEEE. The CDR3 is 15 amino acids.

This chain links TRBV5-1 with TRBJ2-2; 10 nucleotides match TRBD1. Germline V CDR1 and CDR2: SGHRS, YFSETQ. V lost 3 bases to trimming and J lost 5 bases; unmatched junction nucleotides: 7. The length of the CDR3 is 16 residues. CDR3 residues: CASSSGTGEVTGELFF. In DNA form, the CDR3 reads TGCGCCAGCAGCTCCGGGACAGGGGAGGTAACCGGGGAGCTGTTTTTT.

The V call is TRBV11-3, the J call TRBJ2-1; D remains ambiguous. Per germline, CDR1 SGHNT and CDR2 YENEEA. Deletions cut 5 bases from V and 15 bases from J, with 26 bases between. CDR3 length: 15 residues. The CDR3 nucleotides are TGTGCCAGCAGCACCGGTAGCCGCCCTAAGGTTTGGGTGTTCTTC. Amino acid sequence: CASSTGSRPKVWVFF. Full variable domain (remainder filled in from reference TRBV11-3 and TRBJ2-1): EAGVVQSPRYKIIEKKQPVAFWCNPISGHNTLYWYLQNLGQGPELLIRYENEEAVDDSQLPKDRFSAERLKGVDSTLKIQPAELGDSAVYLCASSTGSRPKVWVFFGPGTRLTVL.

This chain links TRBV27 with TRBJ2-3; 14 bases map to TRBD2. From germline, CDR1 is MNHEY and CDR2 SMNVEV (reference sequence). Trimming took 6 bases from V and 4 from J; bases not matched to a gene: 6. There are 16 residues in the CDR3. DNA for the CDR3: TGTGCCAGCAGCCCCGGGACTAGCGGGAGTTCAGATACGCAGTATTTT. It translates to CASSPGTSGSSDTQYF.

The V and J genes are TRBV7-2 and TRBJ2-1, with D unresolved. Germline V gives CDR1 SGHTA, CDR2 FQGNSA. The CDR3 totals 16 residues. V dropped 1 base and J dropped 2 bases, with 12 bases sitting between them. The CDR3 DNA sequence: TGTGCCAGCAGCTTAGAGTGGGCCCGGACCTACAATGAGCAGTTCTTC. Its protein is CASSLEWARTYNEQFF.

In regard to this clone: Its ends do not fully match the called genes, so a read error is possible. The CDR3 DNA reads as TGTGCCAGCAGTGACTCACTAGCGGGAGCTCAGAATGAGCAGTTCTTC. The encoded protein is CASSDSLAGAQNEQFF. This sequence joins TRBV6-6 and TRBJ2-1; 11 bases map to TRBD2. The CDR3 length is 16 residues. Germline V gene sequence: CDR1 MNHNY, CDR2 SVGAGI (reference sequence).

The genes are TRBV28 and TRBJ1-5; D not resolved. V lost 5 bases and J 6 bases, leaving 8 bases between the germline ends. Germline V lookup: CDR1 MDHEN, CDR2 SYDVKM. The CDR3 extends over 12 amino acids. This chain's CDR3 is CASSPDSQPQHF. CDR3 nucleotide sequence: TGTGCCAGCAGTCCAGATAGTCAGCCCCAGCATTTT.

The CDR3 loop reads CASSLTTDHNQPQHF. The CDR3 region has the DNA TGTGCCAGCAGCCTCACGACAGATCACAATCAGCCCCAGCATTTT. The chain joins TRBV13 to TRBJ1-5, with D possibly being TRBD1 (5 bases). The ends were cut back, 5 bases at V and 3 bases at J, with 14 bases in the middle. CDR1 and CDR2 from the germline V gene are PRHDT and FYEKMQ (reference sequence). This CDR3 contains 15 residues.